Each of the 2 T cell receptor beta chains below was sequenced from the same sample in a study of technical replicates of blood from a few donors. Libraries were prepared by immunoSEQ multiplex PCR; TCRdb keeps only in-frame clonotypes and omits some of them. The table includes about 85,000 clones, over 90% detected once. Material: T cells isolated from PBMCs. The receptor set was obtained from a human donor in good health.

This chain uses TRBV6-6 with TRBJ2-5; D may be TRBD1 (5 bases). CDR3 length equals 14 residues. Germline values: CDR1 MNHNY, CDR2 SVGAGI (reference sequence). V lost 3 bases and J lost 2, with 10 bases in between. CDR3 nucleotide sequence: TGTGCCAGCAGTTATAGCTCAGGGCAAGAGACCCAGTACTTC. Its protein product is CASSYSSGQETQYF.

This chain links TRBV2 with TRBJ2-7; D perhaps matches TRBD2 (5 bases). The CDR3 has 13 amino acids. The germline CDR1 and CDR2 sequences are SNHLY and FYNNEI. Trimming cost V 6 bases and J 2 bases, with 11 bases left between them. The CDR3 DNA sequence: TGTGCCAGCAGCGGCCAGAGGGCCTACGAGCAGTACTTC. Its protein product is CASSGQRAYEQYF.